Listed here are 13 T cell receptor beta chains from one sample, sequenced in a study of T cells in Graves' hyperthyroidism and ophthalmopathy. Amplified regions were TCR beta CDR3 sequences from RNA transcripts. The HTBI set primed first-round TCR CDR3 RT-PCR. MiXCR, run by TCRdb on the multiplex PCR reads, gives a single entry per CDR3 protein. The table shows about 840,000 distinct CDR3 sequences, with roughly 40% occurring only once. Material for sequencing was blood. The receptors were gathered from a young man with Graves' hyperthyroidism.

The rearrangement uses TRBV19 and TRBJ1-2; the match to TRBD1 covers 7 bases. CDR1 and CDR2 (germline): LNHDA, SQIVND (reference sequence). CDR3 length: 13 residues. V lost 3 bases to trimming and J lost 12 bases; unmatched junction nucleotides: 10. CDR3 nucleotides: TGTGCCAGTAGTATGGGACAGAACCTTGGAAACACCTTC. This encodes CASSMGQNLGNTF. The entire variable domain, with the rest obtained from reference TRBV19 and TRBJ1-2, is as follows: DGGITQSPKYLFRKEGQNVTLSCEQNLNHDAMYWYRQDPGQGLRLIYYSQIVNDFQKGDIAEGYSVSREKKESFPLTVTSAQKNPTAFYLCASSMGQNLGNTFGSGTRLTVV.

This clonotype showed up just a few times. The rearrangement links TRBV6-5 to TRBJ1-3; a weak D match, TRBD1 (5 bases). V was pared by 4 bases and J by 4 bases, with 17 bases between. Germline CDR1 is MNHEY and CDR2 is SVGAGI. The CDR3 length is 16 residues. CDR3 bases: TGTGCCAGCAGTTCCCCGGGACGTGATGCCGGAAACACCATATATTTT. This encodes CASSSPGRDAGNTIYF.

V gene TRBV6-5 combines with J gene TRBJ2-2; tentatively, D is TRBD1 or TRBD2 (5 bases each). Germline loops: CDR1 MNHEY, CDR2 SVGAGI. The CDR3 is made up of 14 amino acids. V lost 6 bases to trimming and J lost 4 bases, with 12 bases between them. The CDR3 region has the DNA TGTGCCAGCAGATCGGGACGTATCACCGGGGAGCTGTTTTTT. This encodes CASRSGRITGELFF.

At least ten counts were recorded for this clonotype. V gene TRBV10-2 combines with J gene TRBJ1-4; TRBD1 is a possible D gene (6 bases). Germline lookup yields CDR1 WSHSY and CDR2 SAAADI. This CDR3 region has 15 residues. Trimming pared 6 bases from V and 0 bases from J, leaving 11 bases between. CDR3 sequence (DNA): TGCGCCAGCAGGGCAGGGGATTCAACTAATGAAAAACTGTTTTTT. Protein product: CASRAGDSTNEKLFF.

The chain carries TRBV12-3 or TRBV12-4 and TRBJ1-5; perhaps TRBD1 as D (5 bases). This CDR3 is built from 15 residues. Between the trimmed V and J ends, which lost 5 bases and 8 bases, there was a span of 19 bases. CDR3 DNA sequence: TGTGCCAGCAGTATTACTCAGGGACGCCAGGAGCCCCAGCATTTT. Its translation: CASSITQGRQEPQHF.

In this sample, this clonotype turned up many times. The chain joins TRBV7-9 to TRBJ1-1; D call uncertain. This CDR3 spans 11 amino acids. The germline V gene has CDR1 SEHNR and CDR2 FQNEAQ (reference sequence). Trimming pared 5 bases from V and 6 bases from J, leaving 7 bases between. The CDR3 is CASSRRPEAFF. CDR3 DNA: TGTGCCAGCAGCCGACGACCTGAAGCTTTCTTT.

On this clonotype: One junction end disagrees with the germline gene, perhaps due to a read error. The rearrangement uses TRBV19 and TRBJ2-2, with 12 bases lining up with TRBD2. The CDR3 totals 19 residues. Germline V CDR1 and CDR2: LNHDA, SQIVND (reference sequence). CDR3 bases: TGTGCCAGCAGGGAGGGATGGGCTAGCGGGAGGGCGAAGACCGGGGAGCTGTTTTTT. Amino acids: CASREGWASGRAKTGELFF.

This clonotype has only a few counts. The rearrangement uses TRBV10-3 and TRBJ2-7; the match to TRBD2 covers 7 bases. The trim removed 10 bases at V and 4 bases at J, leaving 4 bases unmatched. The CDR3 covers 11 residues. In germline, CDR1 is ENHRY, CDR2 SYGVKD. The CDR3 region has the DNA TGTGCCACAAACGGGGGGTACGAGCAGTACTTC. It yields the protein CATNGGYEQYF.

The chain uses TRBV4-3 and TRBJ2-7; 8 bases line up with TRBD2. The germline gives CDR1 LGHNA, CDR2 YSLEER. This CDR3 comprises 16 residues. V shed 0 bases and J 6 bases; nucleotides not matched to a gene: 10. This CDR3 reads CASSQDRPAGDREQYF. The DNA for the CDR3 is TGCGCCAGCAGCCAAGATAGGCCAGCGGGAGATCGCGAGCAGTACTTC.

Comments on this clonotype: A read error may produce the germline difference seen at one junction end. J is TRBJ1-3 and V is TRBV29-1; D gene ambiguous. Looked up from germline, CDR1 is SQVTM and CDR2 is ANQGSEA. This CDR3 comprises 13 residues. In DNA, the CDR3 is TGCAGCCTTGAAGAGACTAATGGAAACACCATATATTTT. This translates into CSLEETNGNTIYF.

This clonotype has ten or more counts. V gene TRBV9 combines with J gene TRBJ2-5; 8 bases fit TRBD2. The CDR3 consists of 15 residues. V shed 2 bases and J 1 base; nucleotides not matched to a gene: 4. The V gene's germline CDR1 is SGDLS and CDR2 YYNGEE. The CDR3 DNA follows: TGTGCCAGCAGCGTGGGCGGGGGGCCCCAAGAGACCCAGTACTTC. This encodes CASSVGGGPQETQYF.

The chain carries TRBV15 and TRBJ2-7, with D tentatively TRBD2 (5 bases). In germline, CDR1 is LNHNV, CDR2 YYDKDF (reference sequence). The CDR3 extends over 15 amino acids. V was cut by 3 bases and J by 2 bases, with 14 bases left in between. CDR3 residues: CATSSQEEGPYEQYF. The CDR3 coding sequence is TGTGCCACCAGCAGCCAAGAAGAGGGCCCCTACGAGCAGTACTTC.

This clonotype was seen more than once but under ten times. The chain couples TRBV7-8 to TRBJ1-5; D is unresolved. Germline lookup yields CDR1 SGHVS and CDR2 FQNEAQ. There are 15 residues in the CDR3. V lost 1 base and J lost 7, with 14 bases in between. The CDR3 reads CASSLVARQGQPQHF. CDR3 nucleotide sequence: TGTGCCAGCAGCTTAGTGGCTCGACAAGGGCAGCCCCAGCATTTT.